The 16 T cell receptor beta chains below come from one sample, sequenced in a study of Graves' ophthalmopathy and Graves' hyperthyroidism. The authors amplified TCR beta CDR3 regions from RNA transcripts. A first-round RT-PCR used HTBI primers, followed by a second-round multiplex PCR. TCRdb reanalysed the multiplex PCR reads using MiXCR and keeps one entry per CDR3 protein. The repertoire holds about 15,000 distinct CDR3 sequences, roughly 50% seen once, with 45% in the top ten. Material for sequencing was peripheral blood. These receptors came from a woman aged 25 to 39 with Graves' ophthalmopathy.

This clonotype has a handful of counts. The chain's CDR3 is CASSQEGEGYYEQYF. The CDR3 DNA reads as TGTGCCAGCAGCCAAGAGGGAGAAGGGTACTACGAGCAGTACTTC. The V call is TRBV4-2, the J call TRBJ2-7; tentative D call: TRBD2 (5 bases). The V and J ends lost 0 bases and 3 bases respectively, with 12 bases between them. CDR3 length: 15 residues. Germline-derived CDR1 and CDR2 are LGHNA and YNFKEQ.

The genes are TRBV2 and TRBJ2-7; the D gene is possibly TRBD1 (6 bases). This CDR3 spans 12 amino acids. V lost 7 bases to trimming and J lost 3 bases, with 10 bases between them. Germline CDR1 and CDR2: SNHLY and FYNNEI. The CDR3 coding sequence is TGTGCCAGCAATACAGGGTACTACGAGCAGTACTTC. The encoded protein is CASNTGYYEQYF.

In this sample, this clonotype turned up many times. This chain connects TRBV15 to TRBJ2-3; a possible D gene is TRBD2 (6 bases). The CDR3 contains 18 residues. The V end was cut by 0 bases, the J end by 2 bases, with 18 bases between. CDR1 LNHNV and CDR2 YYDKDF come from the germline V gene (reference sequence). The CDR3 DNA sequence: TGTGCCACCAGCAGAGAAAGGGGCGGAGGGTCAAACACAGATACGCAGTATTTT. It yields the protein CATSRERGGGSNTDTQYF.

The chain links TRBV6-1 to TRBJ1-5, with D possibly matching TRBD1 (5 bases). The CDR3 is made up of 14 amino acids. V lost 7 bases to trimming and J lost 5 bases, with 15 bases between them. The germline CDR1 and CDR2 sequences are MNHNS and SASEGT. The CDR3 DNA follows: TGTGCCAGCATGCGGGGGAGCGAGGATCAGCCCCAGCATTTT. Its protein product is CASMRGSEDQPQHF.

The rearrangement joins TRBV20-1 to TRBJ2-7, with TRBD1 as a possible D gene (5 bases). This CDR3 contains 12 residues. V lost 1 base and J 2 bases, leaving 6 bases between the germline ends. The germline V gene encodes CDR1 DFQATT and CDR2 SNEGSKA (reference sequence). CDR3 sequence (DNA): TGCAGTGCTAGAGGGGGCACCTACGAGCAGTACTTC. Its translation: CSARGGTYEQYF.

With regard to this clonotype: This clone may be a read error of a much larger clone one base away. The chain recombines TRBV11-2 with TRBJ2-7; D perhaps matches TRBD2 (5 bases). The V end was cut by 5 bases, the J end by 5 bases, with 7 bases between. Germline CDR1 reads SGHAT; CDR2 reads FQNNGV. CDR3 length equals 11 residues. CDR3 residues: CASSARDEQYV. The CDR3 DNA is TGTGCCAGCAGCGCGAGGGACGAGCAGTACGTC.

This clonotype occurred a few times. V is TRBV6-6 and J is TRBJ2-7; the D is unclear. The germline V gene has CDR1 MNHNY and CDR2 SVGAGI (reference sequence). The V and J ends lost 6 bases and 7 bases respectively, with 10 bases between them. The CDR3 sequence is 11 residues long. In DNA, the CDR3 is TGTGCCAGCAGCCTCGAAGGGGAGCAGTACTTC. Its protein is CASSLEGEQYF.

This clonotype was seen at least ten times. The chain combines TRBV25-1 with TRBJ2-1; 13 bases map to TRBD2. V shed 6 bases and J 2 bases; nucleotides not matched to a gene: 4. Germline CDR1 reads MGHDK; CDR2 reads SYGVNS. The CDR3 is 16 residues long. As DNA, the CDR3 is TGTGCCAGCAGCCGGACTAGCGGGAGCCCCTACAATGAGCAGTTCTTC. Translation gives CASSRTSGSPYNEQFF.

As regards this clonotype: No conserved phenylalanine or tryptophan ends this CDR3, so it is likely a read error. The chain links TRBV19 to TRBJ2-3; D is ambiguous. The CDR3 loop spans 14 amino acids. Trimming shortened V by 6 bases and J by 2 bases, and 12 bases separated the two germline ends. CDR1 and CDR2 (germline): LNHDA, SQIVND (reference sequence). The CDR3 DNA reads as TGTGCCAGTAGGTGGCCAGCTTCCACAGATACGCAGTATTAT. It codes for CASRWPASTDTQYY.

The chain has TRBV7-6 and TRBJ2-2; no firm D call. CDR3 length: 12 amino acids. Germline V CDR1 and CDR2: SGHVS, FNYEAQ. V lost 5 bases, J lost 5 bases, and 6 bases lay in between. CDR3 nucleotide sequence: TGTGCCAGCAGCCGTGCGACCGGGGAGCTGTTTTTT. Its translation is CASSRATGELFF.

A remark on this clonotype: This CDR3 fails to terminate in the conserved phenylalanine or tryptophan, so it likely reflects a read error. The chain recombines TRBV6-2 or TRBV6-3 with TRBJ1-1; D remains ambiguous. This CDR3 region has 13 residues. Germline assignment: CDR1 MNHEY and CDR2 SVGEGT. V lost 2 bases to trimming and J lost 8 bases, with 12 bases between them. The CDR3 DNA reads as TGTGCCAGCAGTTACAGTAGGGAGTCGGAAGCTTTCTCT. Amino acids: CASSYSRESEAFS.

This CDR3 is CASSLGGGVQETQYF. The DNA of the CDR3 is TGTGCCAGCAGCTTAGGTGGCGGGGTTCAAGAGACCCAGTACTTC. The rearrangement joins TRBV11-3 to TRBJ2-5; D may be TRBD2 (6 bases). The CDR3 is 15 amino acids. Trimming removed 1 base from V and 2 bases from J, with 11 bases in between. Germline CDR1 SGHNT, CDR2 YENEEA.

This clonotype was seen ten or more times. This CDR3 is CASSTVQGAKNIQYF. The CDR3 nucleotides read TGTGCCAGCAGTACAGTACAGGGAGCCAAAAACATTCAGTACTTC. V is TRBV12-3 or TRBV12-4 and J is TRBJ2-4; weak D call: TRBD1 (6 bases). Trimming shortened V by 5 bases and J by 0 bases, and 11 bases separated the two germline ends. The CDR3 consists of 15 residues.

This clonotype was found a few times. The chain employs TRBV20-1 and TRBJ1-1; the D is unclear. The CDR3 sequence is 10 residues long. From germline, CDR1 is DFQATT and CDR2 SNEGSKA (reference sequence). V was trimmed by 6 bases and J by 11 bases, leaving 13 bases between them. The CDR3, as DNA: TGCAGTGCCCAGGACCACCAGGCTTTCTTT. As protein: CSAQDHQAFF.

This clonotype came up many times. CDR3 sequence reads: CASSVAGGGTFF. DNA of the CDR3: TGTGCCAGCAGCGTAGCGGGGGGTGGAACTTTCTTT. V and J are TRBV9 and TRBJ1-1; D is perhaps TRBD1 (5 bases). The CDR3 is 12 residues long. V lost 0 bases and J 12 bases, leaving 12 bases between the germline ends. Germline V lookup: CDR1 SGDLS, CDR2 YYNGEE.

The V gene is TRBV5-1, the J gene TRBJ2-1; D tentatively reads TRBD1 or TRBD2 (6 bases each). This CDR3 has 14 amino acids. The germline V gene has CDR1 SGHRS and CDR2 YFSETQ. V was pared by 4 bases and J by 7 bases, with 15 bases between. The CDR3, as DNA: TGCGCCAGCAGCCTACGACAGGAGGGGAATGAGCAGTTCTTC. Residues: CASSLRQEGNEQFF.